The 4 T cell receptor beta chains in this list originate from one sample, sequenced in a study of T cell responses to AZD1222 COVID-19 vaccine. Sequencing used immunoSEQ multiplex PCR; TCRdb keeps in-frame clones, though not all of them. The sample consists of under 130,000 clones, about 92% of them appearing once. Here the sequenced sample was peripheral blood, taken on day 0 of AZD1222 vaccination. These receptors were taken from an adult in good health.

The chain uses TRBV2 and TRBJ1-3; TRBD1 might be the D (6 bases). This CDR3 is built from 15 residues. Germline V gives CDR1 SNHLY, CDR2 FYNNEI. V lost 3 bases and J 2 bases, leaving 11 bases between the germline ends. The chain's CDR3 is CASSDQGPAGNTIYF. CDR3 sequence (DNA): TGTGCCAGCAGTGATCAGGGGCCAGCTGGAAACACCATATATTTT.

The table lists this clone with a count of one. The V and J genes are TRBV19 and TRBJ1-2; D is unresolved. CDR3 size: 13 residues. The ends were cut back, 10 bases at V and 4 bases at J, with 16 bases in the middle. Germline values: CDR1 LNHDA, CDR2 SQIVND (reference sequence). For the CDR3, the DNA is TGTGCCACTACTATCAGCCCATCCTATGGCTACACCTTC. This translates into CATTISPSYGYTF.

This clone was observed a handful of times. The V call is TRBV5-1, the J call TRBJ2-5; the match to TRBD1 covers 9 bases. V lost 0 bases, J lost 5 bases, and 8 bases stayed unmatched. Germline assignment: CDR1 SGHRS and CDR2 YFSETQ. The CDR3 extends over 16 amino acids. The CDR3 loop reads CASSLGGQGLQETQYF. The CDR3 DNA sequence: TGCGCCAGCAGCTTGGGGGGACAGGGTTTGCAGGAGACCCAGTACTTC. The full variable domain, in which reference TRBV5-1 and TRBJ2-5 provide the parts outside the CDR3, is KAGVTQTPRYLIKTRGQQVTLSCSPISGHRSVSWYQQTPGQGLQFLFEYFSETQRNKGNFPGRFSGRQFSNSRSEMNVSTLELGDSALYLCASSLGGQGLQETQYFGPGTRLLVL.

This sequence joins TRBV7-8 and TRBJ1-1, with no clear D. V dropped 5 bases and J dropped 1 base, with 8 bases sitting between them. This CDR3 region has 13 residues. Germline V gene data show CDR1 as SGHVS and CDR2 as FQNEAQ. DNA for the CDR3: TGTGCCAGCAGCCCCAACCGGAACACTGAAGCTTTCTTT. This gives the protein CASSPNRNTEAFF.